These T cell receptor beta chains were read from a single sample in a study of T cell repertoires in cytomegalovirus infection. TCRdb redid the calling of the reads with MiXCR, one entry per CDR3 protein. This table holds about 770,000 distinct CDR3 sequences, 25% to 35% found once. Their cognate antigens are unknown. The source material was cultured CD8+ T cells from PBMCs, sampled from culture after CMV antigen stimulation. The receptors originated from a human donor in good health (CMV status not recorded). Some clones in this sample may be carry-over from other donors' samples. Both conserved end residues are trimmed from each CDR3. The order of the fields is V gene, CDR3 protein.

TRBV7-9 ASSLASVYNSPLH
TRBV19 ASSRVSRDSPLH
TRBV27 ASSFDGGNYGYT
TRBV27 ASSLTGAGSYEQY
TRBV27 ASSVGSPFYGYT
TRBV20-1 SARDLAGGKETQY
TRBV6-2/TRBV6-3 ASSYPGTGEKRGQY
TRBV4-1 ASSDPGLPYNEQF
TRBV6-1 ASSYSPSSDKRRELF
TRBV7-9 ASSPDRGNSNYGYT
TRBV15 APGGLKVGNQPQH
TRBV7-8 ASSLASGRNTEAF
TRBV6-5 ASSYSQGEEF
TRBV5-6 ASSLQRSGANVLT